This TCR beta chain was observed in a study of blood T cell repertoires in COVID-19. Study details: Collection of acute and convalescent COVID-19 samples took place in the United States, Italy and Spain.

In the study's own analysis: Amplified reference gene primers provided the basis for estimating nucleated cell counts. The protocol was immunoSEQ multiplex PCR, while the TCRdb copy is restricted to in-frame clones and leaves out a portion. From that table come the V and J calls and clone size; the DNA was used to work out D and trimming. The sample carries around 180,000 clones, approximately 74% recorded once. This clone was counted at least ten times. Distinct nucleotide sequences in the sample also encode this CDR3. Looked up from germline, CDR1 is MDHEN and CDR2 is SYDVKM. The CDR3 runs 13 residues. Trimming removed 2 bases from V and 2 bases from J, with 6 bases in between.

Sequencing was carried out using peripheral blood. This TCR was recovered from a woman of 80 years or more with acute or convalescent COVID-19. The rearrangement joins TRBV28 to TRBJ1-2; the D gene is possibly TRBD1 (5 bases). The CDR3 is CASSLRGNYGYTF. The CDR3 nucleotides read TGTGCCAGCAGTTTAAGGGGAAACTATGGCTACACCTTC.